Each of the 24 T cell receptor beta chains below was sequenced from the same sample in a study of blood T cell repertoires in COVID-19 (dated by TCRdb to the early 2020s). Libraries were made using the immunoSEQ multiplex PCR assay. Imported from immuneACCESS, the table was reduced by TCRdb to in-frame sequences with V and J called. These copies leave out some clones; in studies compared against another copy, an unresolved V gene accounts for under half, and the cause of the remainder is not known. This sample holds around 280,000 clones; around 87% were observed only once. In total, the top ten clones hold over 1% of the sample. The sample was peripheral blood. All receptors come from a man aged 70-80 years with acute or convalescent COVID-19.

The chain carries TRBV28 and TRBJ1-3, with a tentative D call TRBD1 (5 bases). Per the germline V gene, CDR1 is MDHEN and CDR2 is SYDVKM. CDR3 size: 15 residues. Between the trimmed V and J ends, which lost 2 bases and 2 bases, there was a span of 10 bases. CDR3 bases: TGTGCCAGCAGTTTAGTCAGGGCGACTGGAAACACCATATATTTT. The encoded protein is CASSLVRATGNTIYF. Using reference TRBV28 and TRBJ1-3 for the parts outside the CDR3, the full variable domain is DVKVTQSSRYLVKRTGEKVFLECVQDMDHENMFWYRQDPGLGLRLIYFSYDVKMKEKGDIPEGYSVSREKKERFSLILESASTNQTSMYLCASSLVRATGNTIYFGEGSWLTVV.

The chain links TRBV7-2 to TRBJ2-2; 9 bases line up with TRBD2. V was clipped by 1 base and J by 4 bases; unmatched bases: 7. The germline gives CDR1 SGHTA, CDR2 FQGNSA. The CDR3 has 17 residues. The CDR3 DNA reads as TGTGCCAGCAGCTTAGACCGGGCTAGCGGGGCCACCGGGGAGCTGTTTTTT. Its protein is CASSLDRASGATGELFF.

This clone was counted between two and nine times. This chain uses TRBV28 with TRBJ2-1; D might be TRBD1 (6 bases). CDR3 length: 21 amino acids. The ends were cut back, 7 bases at V and 5 bases at J, with 36 bases in the middle. The germline V gene has CDR1 MDHEN and CDR2 SYDVKM. The CDR3 here is CASIFTLQGLLGLTCDNEQFF. CDR3 bases: TGTGCCAGCATTTTTACATTACAGGGTCTACTGGGCCTAACCTGCGACAATGAGCAGTTCTTC. Filled out from reference TRBV28 and TRBJ2-1, the complete variable domain reads DVKVTQSSRYLVKRTGEKVFLECVQDMDHENMFWYRQDPGLGLRLIYFSYDVKMKEKGDIPEGYSVSREKKERFSLILESASTNQTSMYLCASIFTLQGLLGLTCDNEQFFGPGTRLTVL.

This clone was counted between two and nine times. The chain recombines TRBV2 with TRBJ2-4, with unresolved D. The germline V gene has CDR1 SNHLY and CDR2 FYNNEI. The CDR3 has 15 amino acids. V was shortened by 2 bases and J by 2 bases, with 10 bases between the two germline ends. The DNA of the CDR3 is TGTGCCAGCAGTGAATGGCCGCCGCCCAAAAACATTCAGTACTTC. Translation: CASSEWPPPKNIQYF.

V usage is TRBV5-1 and J usage is TRBJ1-1; 10 nucleotides match TRBD1. V was pared by 4 bases and J by 3 bases, with 6 bases of the junction left unmatched. There are 15 residues in the CDR3. Germline CDR1 and CDR2: SGHRS and YFSETQ. The CDR3 sequence is CASSPTTGGYTEAFF. CDR3 sequence (DNA): TGCGCCAGCAGCCCCACGACAGGGGGCTACACTGAAGCTTTCTTT.

This chain links TRBV6-5 with TRBJ2-5; 11 nucleotides agree with TRBD2. The CDR3 totals 14 residues. The germline CDR1 and CDR2 sequences are MNHEY and SVGAGI. Trimming cost V 6 bases and J 2 bases; bases outside gene matches: 2. The CDR3 protein is CASSGLAGQETQYF. In DNA, the CDR3 is TGTGCCAGCAGCGGACTAGCGGGTCAAGAGACCCAGTACTTC.

The chain couples TRBV11-3 to TRBJ2-1, with TRBD2 matching 14 bases. This CDR3 contains 16 residues. The J segment lost 5 bases and the V segment lost 5 bases, leaving 5 bases of the junction unmatched. Germline CDR1 reads SGHNT; CDR2 reads YENEEA. The CDR3 region is CASSASTSGGDNEQFF. The DNA of the CDR3 is TGTGCCAGCAGCGCCTCGACTAGCGGGGGGGACAATGAGCAGTTCTTC.

This clone was seen a few times. The rearrangement links TRBV28 to TRBJ1-2; D might be TRBD1 (5 bases). This CDR3 has 14 amino acids. Germline CDR1 and CDR2: MDHEN and SYDVKM. Trimming took 8 bases from V and 5 from J, leaving 18 bases between them. The CDR3 DNA reads TGTGCCAGCGCGACAGCTCCCCCACTATATGGCTACACCTTC. Residues: CASATAPPLYGYTF.

This clone has just one count. This chain connects TRBV5-1 to TRBJ2-3, with TRBD2 matching 8 bases. This CDR3 has 17 residues. In germline, CDR1 is SGHRS, CDR2 YFSETQ. V lost 1 base and J lost 4; bases outside the gene matches: 11. CDR3 region: CASSLLLREGLADTQYF. The CDR3 nucleotides read TGCGCCAGCAGCTTGCTCCTCCGGGAGGGCCTCGCAGATACGCAGTATTTT.

The rearrangement joins TRBV24-1 to TRBJ2-1; a weak D match, TRBD1 (6 bases). CDR1 KGHDR and CDR2 SFDVKD come from the germline V gene. The CDR3 extends over 15 amino acids. V was shortened by 0 bases and J by 8 bases, with 13 bases between the two germline ends. In DNA, the CDR3 is TGTGCCACCAGTGATTTGTTCTTTGAGGGGGATGAGCAGTTCTTC. This gives the protein CATSDLFFEGDEQFF.

The J gene is TRBJ2-5, the V gene TRBV9; 8 bases agree with TRBD1. There are 15 residues in the CDR3. Germline assignment: CDR1 SGDLS and CDR2 YYNGEE. V shed 4 bases, J shed 4 bases, and the junction held 9 bases outside the gene matches. The CDR3 DNA reads as TGTGCCAGCAGCTCCTACCAGGGGGCCGGAGAGACCCAGTACTTC. Its protein is CASSSYQGAGETQYF. Looking up the rest from reference TRBV9 and TRBJ2-5 gives the full variable domain: DSGVTQTPKHLITATGQRVTLRCSPRSGDLSVYWYQQSLDQGLQFLIQYYNGEERAKGNILERFSAQQFPDLHSELNLSSLELGDSALYFCASSSYQGAGETQYFGPGTRLLVL.

The chain employs TRBV30 and TRBJ1-2, with D perhaps matching TRBD1 (5 bases). CDR1 and CDR2 from the germline V gene are GTSNPN and SVGIG (reference sequence). V was clipped by 1 base and J by 14 bases, with 17 bases between them. The CDR3 length is 12 residues. Written as DNA, the CDR3 is TGTGCCTGGAGTGGGGGGACTACAGCGAGGACCTTC. Translated, it gives CAWSGGTTARTF.

The CDR3 sequence is CASGGAATNEKLFF. For the CDR3, the DNA is TGTGCCAGCGGCGGGGCAGCAACTAATGAAAAACTGTTTTTT. The J gene is TRBJ1-4, the V gene TRBV2; weak D call: TRBD1 (5 bases). This CDR3 is 14 amino acids long. With 8 bases removed from V and 0 bases from J, the gap between germline ends came to 10 bases. Germline assignment: CDR1 SNHLY and CDR2 FYNNEI. Filled out from reference TRBV2 and TRBJ1-4, the complete variable domain reads EPEVTQTPSHQVTQMGQEVILRCVPISNHLYFYWYRQILGQKVEFLVSFYNNEISEKSEIFDDQFSVERPDGSNFTLKIRSTKLEDSAMYFCASGGAATNEKLFFGSGTQLSVL.

This clone was observed once. This rearrangement joins TRBV6-5 to TRBJ1-4; 9 bases are a match to TRBD1. Trimming removed 5 bases from V and 7 bases from J; junction bases left unmatched: 5. Germline CDR1 and CDR2: MNHEY and SVGAGI. The CDR3 is 14 amino acids. CDR3: CASSPGTGPEKLFF. Here the CDR3 DNA reads TGTGCCAGCAGTCCCGGGACAGGGCCTGAAAAACTGTTTTTT.

Turning to this clone: Other DNA sequences in the same sample also yield this CDR3. This chain connects TRBV11-3 to TRBJ2-1; D remains unclear. The V gene lost 5 bases and the J gene lost 5 bases, with 4 bases spanning the gap. Germline lookup yields CDR1 SGHNT and CDR2 YENEEA. This CDR3 spans 11 amino acids. CDR3 region: CASSRDNEQFF. For the CDR3, the DNA is TGTGCCAGCAGCCGGGACAATGAGCAGTTCTTC.

The V and J genes are TRBV4-3 and TRBJ2-1; D unclear. The ends were cut back, 1 base at V and 4 bases at J, with 8 bases in the middle. Looked up from germline, CDR1 is LGHNA and CDR2 is YSLEER. This CDR3 has 14 residues. This CDR3 reads CASSQGQTYNEQFF. In DNA, the CDR3 is TGCGCCAGCAGCCAAGGGCAAACATACAATGAGCAGTTCTTC.

The V and J genes are TRBV5-1 and TRBJ2-3, with TRBD2 matching over 10 bases. CDR3 size: 16 residues. The germline V gene has CDR1 SGHRS and CDR2 YFSETQ. J lost 3 bases, V lost 4 bases, and 8 bases had no gene match. The CDR3: CASSSGLADLTDTQYF. The DNA for the CDR3 is TGCGCCAGCAGCAGCGGACTAGCGGACCTGACAGATACGCAGTATTTT.

This clone was seen a handful of times. The chain links TRBV6-4 to TRBJ1-1; possibly TRBD1 for D (6 bases). Germline CDR1 and CDR2: MRHNA and SNTAGT. The V and J ends lost 4 bases and 4 bases respectively, with 13 bases between them. CDR3 length: 14 residues. CDR3 bases: TGTGCCAGCAGTGCAGGGGTCGGTTCCACTGAAGCTTTCTTT. This codes for CASSAGVGSTEAFF.

The chain joins TRBV5-4 to TRBJ1-2; 7 bases agree with TRBD1. The CDR3 has 14 residues. Losses at the gene ends were 4 bases for V and 8 bases for J; bases not matched to a gene: 11. Looked up from germline, CDR1 is SGHNT and CDR2 is YYREEE (reference sequence). In nucleotides, the CDR3 is TGTGCCAGCAGCCGCGTGGGGGACAGCGGAGGCTACACCTTC. Translating gives CASSRVGDSGGYTF.

The chain has TRBV9 and TRBJ2-2; D is perhaps TRBD1 (5 bases). V was shortened by 0 bases and J by 5 bases, with 17 bases between the two germline ends. CDR1 and CDR2 from the germline V gene are SGDLS and YYNGEE. This CDR3 contains 17 residues. The CDR3 loop is CASSVGTTVTETGELFF. The CDR3 nucleotides are TGTGCCAGCAGCGTAGGGACCACGGTGACAGAGACCGGGGAGCTGTTTTTT.

The chain employs TRBV7-2 and TRBJ2-3; no reliable D call. Germline V lookup: CDR1 SGHTA, CDR2 FQGNSA. Deletions cut 5 bases from V and 4 bases from J, with 13 bases between. CDR3 length: 14 residues. This CDR3 reads CASSVRWAADTQYF. The CDR3 coding sequence is TGTGCCAGCAGCGTCCGGTGGGCCGCAGATACGCAGTATTTT.

The chain is built from TRBV9 and TRBJ1-6, with D possibly being TRBD1 (6 bases). The CDR3 contains 16 residues. Germline V gene sequence: CDR1 SGDLS, CDR2 YYNGEE. Trimming stripped 3 bases from V and 10 bases from J, with 20 bases between. In nucleotides, the CDR3 is TGTGCCAGCAGCGCCGCAGGGACGGTAACAGGGTCACCCCTCCACTTT. It codes for CASSAAGTVTGSPLHF.

V gene TRBV6-5 combines with J gene TRBJ1-6; D unresolved. The CDR3 has 13 amino acids. V lost 6 bases, J lost 12 bases, and 15 bases lay in between. Germline CDR1 MNHEY, CDR2 SVGAGI. This CDR3 is CASRQLAGGPLHF. In DNA form, the CDR3 reads TGTGCCAGCAGGCAGCTAGCCGGCGGACCCCTCCACTTT.

This chain uses TRBV7-9 with TRBJ2-3, with 8 bases that match TRBD1. CDR1 and CDR2 (germline): SEHNR, FQNEAQ (reference sequence). V trimming: 8 bases; J trimming: 1 base; junction bases outside the gene matches: 2. The CDR3 length is 13 residues. CDR3 loop: CASSGQGTDTQYF. The CDR3 nucleotides read TGTGCCAGCTCGGGACAGGGCACAGATACGCAGTATTTT.